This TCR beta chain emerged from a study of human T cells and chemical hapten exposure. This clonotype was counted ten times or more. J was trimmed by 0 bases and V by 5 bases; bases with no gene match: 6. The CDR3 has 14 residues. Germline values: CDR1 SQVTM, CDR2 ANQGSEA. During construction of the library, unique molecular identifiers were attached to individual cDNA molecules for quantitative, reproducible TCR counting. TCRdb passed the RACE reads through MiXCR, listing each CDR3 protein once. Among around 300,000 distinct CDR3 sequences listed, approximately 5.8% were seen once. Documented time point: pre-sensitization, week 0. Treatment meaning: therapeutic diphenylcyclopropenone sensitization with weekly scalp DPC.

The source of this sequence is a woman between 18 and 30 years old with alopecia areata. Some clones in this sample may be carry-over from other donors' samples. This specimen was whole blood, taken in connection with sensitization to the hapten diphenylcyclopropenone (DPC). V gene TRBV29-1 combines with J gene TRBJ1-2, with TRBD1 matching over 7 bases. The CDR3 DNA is TGCAGCGTTTGGGACAGTTTTTCTAACTATGGCTACACCTTC. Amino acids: CSVWDSFSNYGYTF.